These 5 T cell receptor beta chains originate from one sample sequenced in a study of cytomegalovirus exposure and HLA in healthy donors. A multiplex PCR was run with 60 Vbeta primers and 13 Jbeta primers. The protocol was immunoSEQ multiplex PCR, while the TCRdb copy is restricted to in-frame clones and leaves out a portion. The profile shows 150,000 to 200,000 clones, 75% to 85% of them singletons. Sequencing input: PBMCs. The receptors shown here come from a woman aged 45-59 years in good health and CMV-seronegative.

The rearrangement links TRBV27 to TRBJ2-7, with TRBD1 identical over 10 bases. Germline V gene sequence: CDR1 MNHEY, CDR2 SMNVEV (reference sequence). The length of the CDR3 is 15 residues. The J segment lost 2 bases and the V segment lost 7 bases, leaving 8 bases of the junction unmatched. CDR3 region: CASKEMGTGAYEQYF. CDR3 bases: TGTGCCAGCAAAGAGATGGGGACAGGGGCCTACGAGCAGTACTTC.

The genes are TRBV5-1 and TRBJ2-1; 10 bases are shared with TRBD1. CDR3 size: 15 residues. CDR1 is SGHRS and CDR2 is YFSETQ in the germline V gene. The J segment lost 7 bases and the V segment lost 0 bases, leaving 4 bases of the junction unmatched. The CDR3 sequence is CASSLGTGGRNEQFF. CDR3 bases: TGCGCCAGCAGCTTGGGGACAGGGGGACGGAATGAGCAGTTCTTC.

The V and J genes are TRBV6-4 and TRBJ2-3; perhaps TRBD2 as D (6 bases). The CDR3 has 14 residues. The V gene's germline CDR1 is MRHNA and CDR2 SNTAGT. Deletions cut 3 bases from V and 3 bases from J, with 10 bases between. CDR3 amino acids: CASSEGEETDTQYF. The CDR3 DNA sequence: TGTGCCAGCAGTGAGGGGGAGGAAACAGATACGCAGTATTTT.

This clone appeared a few times. The chain is built from TRBV4-1 and TRBJ1-5, with 7 bases matching TRBD1. Germline V gives CDR1 MGHRA, CDR2 YSYEKL. The CDR3 loop spans 15 amino acids. V dropped 0 bases and J dropped 2; count of bases not matched to a gene: 1. The CDR3 region has the DNA TGCGCCAGCAGCCAAGAAGACAGGGGCAATCAGCCCCAGCATTTT. Its protein is CASSQEDRGNQPQHF.

The chain recombines TRBV28 with TRBJ1-5; D gene uncertain. V was trimmed by 3 bases and J by 0 bases, leaving 9 bases between them. This CDR3 is built from 15 residues. Germline V gene lookup returns CDR1 MDHEN and CDR2 SYDVKM. The CDR3 DNA sequence: TGTGCCAGCAGTTTGTCCACTTATAGCAATCAGCCCCAGCATTTT. Its protein product is CASSLSTYSNQPQHF.